Each of the 3 T cell receptor beta chains below was sequenced from the same sample in a study of blood T cell repertoires in COVID-19. Clones were sequenced by immunoSEQ multiplex PCR, and TCRdb holds only the in-frame ones, with some missing. This repertoire shows 140,000 to 150,000 clones, more than 70% found once; its top ten account for 10% to 15%. Sequenced material: peripheral blood. These receptors were obtained from a man between 60 and 75 years old with active or convalescent COVID-19.

J is TRBJ2-3 and V is TRBV7-7; D may be TRBD2 (5 bases). The germline V gene encodes CDR1 SSHAT and CDR2 FNYEAQ (reference sequence). CDR3 length: 15 residues. V gave up 1 base and J gave up 1 base, with 9 bases separating them. CDR3 DNA: TGTGCCAGCAGCTTAGGGCCGAGGGGCACAGATACGCAGTATTTT. It encodes CASSLGPRGTDTQYF.

V usage is TRBV6-5 and J usage is TRBJ2-1; 12 bases agree with TRBD2. The CDR3 has 14 amino acids. V was clipped by 7 bases and J by 14 bases; unmatched bases: 12. Germline CDR1 and CDR2: MNHEY and SVGAGI. CDR3 sequence (DNA): TGTGCCAGCACCAAGGGCCTAGCGGGAGGGCCGGAGTTCTTC. Translation gives CASTKGLAGGPEFF.

The chain has TRBV3-1 (or the pseudogene TRBV3-2) and TRBJ2-3; D uncertain. CDR1 is LGHDT and CDR2 is YNNKEL in the germline V gene (reference sequence). The length of the CDR3 is 13 residues. Trimming took off 5 bases at V and 0 bases at J, with 6 bases between the two ends. The chain's CDR3 is CASSIISTDTQYF. DNA for the CDR3: TGTGCCAGCAGCATTATTAGCACAGATACGCAGTATTTT.